This is a list of T cell receptor beta chains from one sample in a study of regulatory T cells in long-lasting Graves disease. TCRdb ran MiXCR on the multiplex PCR reads and lists one entry per CDR3 protein. The data hold about 330,000 distinct CDR3 sequences, with roughly 15% observed a single time. The sample was also linked to a second study, of T cells in Graves' hyperthyroidism and ophthalmopathy.

Sequences were derived from peripheral blood mononuclear cells (PBMCs), sampled at new diagnosis, from a patient treated with antithyroid drugs. The source is a woman aged 18-29 years with Graves disease. CDR3s include the opening cysteine and the closing phenylalanine or tryptophan. D genes are given only for firm matches. The size entry is marked missing in some rows and otherwise reads once, few, many or a size class.

d_call,j_call,v_call,clone_size,cdr3_aa,cdr3_nt
.,TRBJ2-3,TRBV6-2/TRBV6-3,few,CASSAADTQYF,TGTGCCAGCTCCGCGGCAGATACGCAGTATTTT
.,TRBJ1-1,TRBV29-1,many,CSVDGAGHTEAFF,TGCAGCGTTGACGGGGCAGGGCACACTGAAGCTTTCTTT
.,TRBJ2-3,TRBV6-1,.,CASSARQWTDTQYF,TGTGCCAGCAGTGCCCGACAGTGGACAGATACGCAGTATTTT
.,TRBJ2-1,TRBV29-1,few,CSMAGVSNEQFF,TGCAGCATGGCAGGGGTGAGCAATGAGCAGTTCTTC
.,TRBJ2-1,TRBV5-1,many,CASSLSPGAHNEQFF,TGCGCCAGCAGCTTGTCGCCGGGGGCGCACAATGAGCAGTTCTTC
.,TRBJ2-3,TRBV28,many,CASSSTPSSLGSTQYF,TGTGCCAGCAGTTCAACCCCTAGTTCCTTGGGTAGTACGCAGTATTTT
.,TRBJ2-5,TRBV2,few,CASSQDTGTIKETQYF,TGTGCCAGCAGCCAAGATACAGGGACTATCAAAGAGACCCAGTACTTC
TRBD1,TRBJ2-5,TRBV7-9,.,CASSLGGTGVQETQYF,TGTGCCAGCAGCTTAGGGGGAACAGGGGTGCAAGAGACCCAGTACTTC
.,TRBJ2-1,TRBV19,.,CASSIQTPLSYNEQFF,TGTGCCAGTAGTATCCAGACTCCGCTCTCCTACAATGAGCAGTTCTTC
.,TRBJ2-7,TRBV2,many,CASSPGNDEQYF,TGTGCCAGCAGTCCAGGGAACGACGAGCAGTACTTC
TRBD2,TRBJ2-5,TRBV20-1,many,CSATSTSGDQETQYF,TGCAGTGCTACTTCGACTAGCGGGGATCAAGAGACCCAGTACTTC
.,TRBJ2-5,TRBV6-5,many,CASSYRGVETQYF,TGTGCCAGCAGTTATCGAGGGGTGGAGACCCAGTACTTC
.,TRBJ2-5,TRBV20-1,many,CSAKDYHHQETQYF,TGCAGTGCAAAGGACTACCATCACCAAGAGACCCAGTACTTC
.,TRBJ2-7,TRBV5-4,.,CASSLRADYEQYF,TGTGCCAGCAGCTTGAGAGCGGACTACGAGCAGTACTTC
.,TRBJ1-1,TRBV11-3,many,CASSFHTGQNTEAFF,TGTGCCAGCAGCTTCCATACAGGGCAGAACACTGAAGCTTTCTTT
.,TRBJ2-3,TRBV20-1,few,CSARDQGLVVDTQYF,TGCAGTGCTAGAGATCAAGGGCTAGTGGTAGATACGCAGTATTTT
TRBD2,TRBJ2-1,TRBV4-1,few,CASSQGILAWDNEQFF,TGCGCCAGCAGCCAAGGTATACTAGCGTGGGACAATGAGCAGTTCTTC
.,TRBJ2-4,TRBV4-1,.,CASSQDLGKNIQYF,TGCGCCAGCAGCCAAGATCTGGGCAAAAACATTCAGTACTTC
TRBD1,TRBJ2-1,TRBV7-6,many,CASSPYPTGDSNEQFF,TGTGCCAGCAGCCCTTACCCGACAGGGGATAGCAATGAGCAGTTCTTC
TRBD2,TRBJ2-3,TRBV7-2,few,CASSTRGGDGTQYF,TGTGCCAGCAGCACCCGGGGGGGCGATGGTACGCAGTATTTT
.,TRBJ1-1,TRBV7-8,many,CASSLDQGGAFF,TGTGCCAGCAGCTTAGATCAGGGAGGAGCTTTCTTT
TRBD1,TRBJ2-1,TRBV18,many,CASSPRDRDNEQFF,TGTGCCAGCTCACCAAGGGACAGAGACAATGAGCAGTTCTTC
TRBD1,TRBJ1-2,TRBV2,many,CASRGTGGYTF,TGTGCCAGCAGGGGGACAGGCGGCTACACCTTC
.,TRBJ2-3,TRBV27,many,CASSYVGRTDTQYF,TGTGCCAGCAGCTATGTGGGACGGACAGATACGCAGTATTTT
.,TRBJ1-6,TRBV28,.,CASSLDGNNSPLHF,TGTGCCAGCAGTTTAGACGGCAATAATTCACCCCTCCACTTT
.,TRBJ1-1,TRBV7-9,many,CASSFGQREAFF,TGTGCCAGCAGCTTCGGACAGCGTGAAGCTTTCTTT
TRBD2,TRBJ2-3,TRBV4-2,.,CASSQEGRGGRGTQYF,TGTGCCAGCAGCCAAGAAGGGCGGGGGGGCCGGGGTACGCAGTATTTT
.,TRBJ1-1,TRBV11-3,many,CASSLWRNTEAFF,TGTGCCAGCAGCTTATGGAGGAACACTGAAGCTTTCTTT
.,TRBJ1-1,TRBV4-1,many,CASSRETQDHTEAFF,TGCGCCAGCAGCCGTGAAACCCAGGACCACACTGAAGCTTTCTTT
TRBD2,TRBJ2-1,TRBV6-1,few,CASKVPSGRAGGSYNEQFF,TGTGCCAGCAAAGTGCCTAGCGGGAGGGCCGGGGGCTCCTACAATGAGCAGTTCTTC
.,TRBJ2-7,TRBV6-1,.,CASSIGGRSYEQYF,TGTGCCAGCAGTATTGGGGGGCGGTCCTACGAGCAGTACTTC
.,TRBJ1-6,TRBV2,.,CASSVLPADNSPLHF,TGTGCCAGCAGTGTATTGCCAGCTGATAATTCACCCCTCCACTTT
.,TRBJ1-3,TRBV12-3/TRBV12-4,.,CASSYVTGRAGNTIYF,TGTGCCAGCAGTTACGTGACAGGAAGGGCTGGAAACACCATATATTTT
.,TRBJ2-2,TRBV7-3,many,CASSLNLNTGELFF,TGTGCCAGCAGCTTAAACCTTAACACCGGGGAGCTGTTTTTT
TRBD2,TRBJ2-1,TRBV9,few,CASSDLAGPSSNEQLF,TGTGCCAGCAGCGACTTAGCGGGACCGAGTAGCAATGAGCAGCTCTTC
TRBD1,TRBJ1-5,TRBV2,many,CASRREATGRNQPQHF,TGTGCCAGCAGGAGGGAGGCGACAGGGCGCAATCAGCCCCAGCATTTT
.,TRBJ2-6,TRBV6-1,many,CASSENMDGANVLTF,TGTGCCAGCAGTGAAAATATGGATGGGGCCAACGTCCTGACTTTC
.,TRBJ1-3,TRBV6-1,.,CASSPGPGRGNTIYF,TGTGCCAGCAGCCCCGGACCCGGGCGGGGAAACACCATATATTTT
TRBD1,TRBJ2-7,TRBV20-1,few,CSARAGTGARNEQYF,TGCAGTGCTAGAGCCGGGACAGGGGCTAGGAACGAGCAGTACTTC
.,TRBJ1-3,TRBV29-1,few,CSVAEGNTIYF,TGCAGCGTCGCAGAGGGAAACACCATATATTTT
TRBD2,TRBJ2-5,TRBV11-2,.,CASRGLAGRQETQYF,TGTGCCAGCAGGGGACTAGCGGGTAGACAAGAGACCCAGTACTTC
TRBD2,TRBJ2-7,TRBV14,.,CASSQDLGTSGRQYF,TGTGCCAGCAGCCAAGATCTGGGGACTAGCGGGAGACAGTACTTC
TRBD1,TRBJ2-1,TRBV7-9,many,CASSFDRVLGEQFF,TGTGCCAGCAGCTTTGACAGGGTTTTAGGTGAGCAGTTCTTC
TRBD1,TRBJ2-3,TRBV6-1,few,CASSDSDRGPDTQYF,TGTGCCAGCAGTGACTCGGACAGGGGCCCAGATACGCAGTATTTT
TRBD2,TRBJ2-2,TRBV2,many,CASSERAGGTGELFF,TGTGCCAGCAGCGAGCGAGCGGGGGGCACCGGGGAGCTGTTTTTT
.,TRBJ1-2,TRBV20-1,.,CSAREGGLYGYTF,TGCAGTGCGAGAGAGGGGGGGCTCTATGGCTACACCTTC
.,TRBJ1-1,TRBV11-2,many,CASAGDRTTEAFF,TGTGCCAGCGCTGGAGACAGGACCACTGAAGCTTTCTTT
.,TRBJ2-7,TRBV12-3/TRBV12-4,many,CASSSWPGDSYEQYF,TGTGCCAGCAGCTCCTGGCCAGGGGATTCCTACGAGCAGTACTTC
.,TRBJ2-6,TRBV19,.,CTSSIDRGSGANVLTF,TGTACCAGTAGTATTGACCGGGGCTCTGGGGCCAACGTCCTGACTTTC
.,TRBJ2-5,TRBV5-1,many,CASSLGASQETQYF,TGTGCCAGCAGCTTGGGCGCCAGTCAAGAGACCCAGTACTTC
.,TRBJ2-1,TRBV3-1,many,CASSQVRAEQFF,TGTGCCAGCAGCCAAGTAAGGGCTGAGCAGTTCTTC
.,TRBJ1-1,TRBV28,few,CASSPFTGFLYTEAFF,TGTGCCAGCAGTCCATTTACAGGGTTCTTGTACACTGAAGCTTTCTTT
.,TRBJ1-1,TRBV27,many,CASTKGREGQNTEAFF,TGTGCCAGCACCAAAGGACGGGAGGGTCAAAACACTGAAGCTTTCTTT
TRBD1,TRBJ2-2,TRBV10-3,many,CAITEDRPGELFF,TGTGCCATCACCGAGGACAGGCCCGGGGAGCTGTTTTTT
.,TRBJ1-4,TRBV10-1,once,CASSEGIATNEKLFF,TGCGCCAGCAGTGAAGGGATTGCAACTAATGAAAAACTGTTTTTT